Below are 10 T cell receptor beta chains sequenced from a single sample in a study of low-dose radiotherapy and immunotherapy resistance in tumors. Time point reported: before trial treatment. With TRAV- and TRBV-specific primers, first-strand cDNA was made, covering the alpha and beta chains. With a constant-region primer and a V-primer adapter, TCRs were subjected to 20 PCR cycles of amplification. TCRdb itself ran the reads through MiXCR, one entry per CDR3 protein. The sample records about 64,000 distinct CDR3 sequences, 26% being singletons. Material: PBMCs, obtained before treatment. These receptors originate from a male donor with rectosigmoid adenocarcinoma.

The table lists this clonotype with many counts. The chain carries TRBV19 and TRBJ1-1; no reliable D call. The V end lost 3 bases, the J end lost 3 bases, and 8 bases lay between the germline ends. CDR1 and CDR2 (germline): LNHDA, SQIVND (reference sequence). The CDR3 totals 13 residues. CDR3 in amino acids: CASSISADTEAFF. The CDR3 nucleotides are TGTGCCAGTAGTATCTCGGCGGACACTGAAGCTTTCTTT.

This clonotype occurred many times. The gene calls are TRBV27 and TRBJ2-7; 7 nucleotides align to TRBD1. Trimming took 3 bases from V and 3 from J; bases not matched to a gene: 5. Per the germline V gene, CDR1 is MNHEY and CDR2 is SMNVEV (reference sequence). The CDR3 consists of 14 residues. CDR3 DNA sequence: TGTGCCAGCAGTTTTCACGACAGGGACTACGAGCAGTACTTC. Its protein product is CASSFHDRDYEQYF.

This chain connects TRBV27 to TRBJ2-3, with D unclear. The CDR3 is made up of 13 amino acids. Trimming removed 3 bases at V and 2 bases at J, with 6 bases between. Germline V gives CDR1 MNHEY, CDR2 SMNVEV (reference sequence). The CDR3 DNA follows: TGTGCCAGCAGTTTTATGGACACAGATACGCAGTATTTT. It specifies CASSFMDTDTQYF.

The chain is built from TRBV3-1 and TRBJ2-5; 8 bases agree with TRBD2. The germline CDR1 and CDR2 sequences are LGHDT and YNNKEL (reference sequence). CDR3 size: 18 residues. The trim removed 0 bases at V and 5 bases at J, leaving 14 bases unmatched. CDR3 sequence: CASSQESGRVLKGETQYF. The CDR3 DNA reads TGTGCCAGCAGCCAAGAAAGCGGGAGAGTGTTAAAGGGGGAGACCCAGTACTTC.

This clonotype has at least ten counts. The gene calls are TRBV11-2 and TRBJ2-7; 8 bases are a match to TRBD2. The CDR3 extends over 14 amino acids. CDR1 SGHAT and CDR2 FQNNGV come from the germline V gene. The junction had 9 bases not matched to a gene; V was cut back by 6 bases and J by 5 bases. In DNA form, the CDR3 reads TGTGCCAGCAGGGGGGGGACTAGTCCCCACGAGCAGTACTTC. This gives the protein CASRGGTSPHEQYF.

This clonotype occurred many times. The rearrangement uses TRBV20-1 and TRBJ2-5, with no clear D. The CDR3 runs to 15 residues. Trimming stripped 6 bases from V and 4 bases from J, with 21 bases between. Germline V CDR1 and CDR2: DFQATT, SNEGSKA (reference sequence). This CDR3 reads CSARIGGGSRETQYF. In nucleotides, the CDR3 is TGCAGTGCCCGGATAGGCGGTGGATCGAGAGAGACCCAGTACTTC.

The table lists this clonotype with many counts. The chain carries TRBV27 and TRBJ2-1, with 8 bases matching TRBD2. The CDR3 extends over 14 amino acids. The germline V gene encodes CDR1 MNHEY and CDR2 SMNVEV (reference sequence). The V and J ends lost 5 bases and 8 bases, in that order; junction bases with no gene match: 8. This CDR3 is CASSHREGQYEQFF. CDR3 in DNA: TGTGCCAGCAGTCACCGGGAGGGCCAGTATGAGCAGTTCTTC.

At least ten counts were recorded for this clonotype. CDR3 amino acids: CASSLRSGEQFF. Here the CDR3 DNA reads TGTGCCAGCAGTTTAAGAAGCGGTGAGCAGTTCTTC. The V and J genes are TRBV27 and TRBJ2-1, with a tentative D call TRBD2 (5 bases). The CDR3 is 12 residues long. Per germline, CDR1 MNHEY and CDR2 SMNVEV (reference sequence). Deletions cut 2 bases from V and 9 bases from J, with 8 bases between.

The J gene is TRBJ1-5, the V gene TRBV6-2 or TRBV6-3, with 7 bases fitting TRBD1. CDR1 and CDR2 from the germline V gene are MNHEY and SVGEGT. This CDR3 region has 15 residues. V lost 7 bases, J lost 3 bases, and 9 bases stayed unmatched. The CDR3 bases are TGTGCCAGCAATCGAGAGGGGGCGAACAATCAGCCCCAGCATTTT. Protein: CASNREGANNQPQHF.

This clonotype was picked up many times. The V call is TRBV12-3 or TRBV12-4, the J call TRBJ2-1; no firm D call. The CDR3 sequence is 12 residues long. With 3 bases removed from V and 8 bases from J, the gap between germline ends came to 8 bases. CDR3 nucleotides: TGTGCCAGCAGTTTTCGACGGGATGAGCAGTTCTTC. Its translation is CASSFRRDEQFF.